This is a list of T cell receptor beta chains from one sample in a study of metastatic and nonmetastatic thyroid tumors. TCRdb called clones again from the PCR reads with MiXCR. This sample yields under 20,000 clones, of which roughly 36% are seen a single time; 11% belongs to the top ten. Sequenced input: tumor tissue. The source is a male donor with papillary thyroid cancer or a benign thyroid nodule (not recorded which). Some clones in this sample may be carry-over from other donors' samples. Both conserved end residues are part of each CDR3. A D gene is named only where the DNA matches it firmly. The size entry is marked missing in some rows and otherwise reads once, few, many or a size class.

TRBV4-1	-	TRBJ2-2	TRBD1	TGCGTCAGCAGCCCGGACAGGGTGACCTGGGAGCTGTTTTTT	CVSSPDRVTWELFF
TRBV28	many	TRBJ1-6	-	TGTGCCGGGAGGACAGTAAACTCCCATAATTCACCCCTCCACTTT	CAGRTVNSHNSPLHF
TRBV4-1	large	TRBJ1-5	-	TGCGCCAGCAGCCAACTTGGATTGGTGGACAATCAGCCCCAGCATTTT	CASSQLGLVDNQPQHF
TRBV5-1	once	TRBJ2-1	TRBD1	TGCGCCAGCAGCGAGACAGGGTGGAACTACAATGAGCAGTTCTTC	CASSETGWNYNEQFF
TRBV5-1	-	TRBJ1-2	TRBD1	TGCGCCAGCAGCTTGGGGACAGGGAGCGTCTACACCTTT	CASSLGTGSVYTF
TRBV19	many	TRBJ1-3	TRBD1	TGTGCCAGTAGTACAAATCCCGGGACAGCAAGAAACACCATATATTTT	CASSTNPGTARNTIYF
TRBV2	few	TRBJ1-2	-	TGTGCCAGCAGTGAAGTGGAAGGGGCGAGTGGCTACACCTTC	CASSEVEGASGYTF
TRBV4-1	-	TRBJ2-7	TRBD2	TGCGCCAGCAGCCCACGATTGCAGCGGGAGAAAAGCTCCTACGAGCAGTACTTC	CASSPRLQREKSSYEQYF
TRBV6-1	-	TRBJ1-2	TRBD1	TGTGCCAGCGCAACCGACAGGGGCTACTATGGCTACACCTTC	CASATDRGYYGYTF
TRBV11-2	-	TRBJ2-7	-	TGTGCCAGCAGCTCCATCAGGAGCGGGTACGAGCAGTACTTC	CASSSIRSGYEQYF
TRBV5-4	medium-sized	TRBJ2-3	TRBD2	TGTGCCAGCAGCTTTGGCGCGGGGGTTTCAGATACGCAGTATTTT	CASSFGAGVSDTQYF
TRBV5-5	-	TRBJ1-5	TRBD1	TGTGCCAGCAGCTTGACAGGGGGTCAGCCCCAGCATTTT	CASSLTGGQPQHF
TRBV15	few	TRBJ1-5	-	TGTGCCACCAGCAGATATTGGGGTTATCAGCCCCAGCATTTT	CATSRYWGYQPQHF
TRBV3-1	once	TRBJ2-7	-	TGTGCCAGCAGCCAAGATCGGAGGGATACCTACGAGCAGTACTTC	CASSQDRRDTYEQYF
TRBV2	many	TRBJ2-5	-	TGTGCCAGCAGTGTCGAATTCCAAGAGACCCAGTACTTC	CASSVEFQETQYF
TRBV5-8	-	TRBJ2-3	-	TGTGCCAGCAGCTTCAAAGACAGCACAGATACGCAGTATTTT	CASSFKDSTDTQYF
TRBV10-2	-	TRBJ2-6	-	TGCGCCAGCATGAATACGACAGTTAACCTCTCTTGGGCCAACGTCCTTACTTTC	CASMNTTVNLSWANVLTF
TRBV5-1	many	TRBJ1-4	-	TGCGCCAGCAGAATGGGGGCTCGGGAAAAACTGTTTTTT	CASRMGAREKLFF
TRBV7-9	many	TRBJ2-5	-	TGTGCCAGCAGCTTGGGGACGGGGGAACAAGAGACCCAGTACTTC	CASSLGTGEQETQYF
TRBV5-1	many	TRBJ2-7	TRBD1	TGCGCCAGCAGCCGGGACAGGGGAGGAACCTACGAGCAGTACTTC	CASSRDRGGTYEQYF
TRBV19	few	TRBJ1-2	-	TGTGCCATCCTCGAGGGTCGGGGCTATGGCTACACCTTC	CAILEGRGYGYTF
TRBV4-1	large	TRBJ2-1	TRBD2	TGCGCCAGCAGCCTAGCGGGGACTAGCATAAATGGTGAGCAGTTCTTC	CASSLAGTSINGEQFF
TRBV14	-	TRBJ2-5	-	TGTGCCAGCAGCCACTCAAGGGGAGGACAAGAGACCCAGTACTTC	CASSHSRGGQETQYF
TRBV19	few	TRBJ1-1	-	TGTGCCAGTATGGGGGGCTTCTGGAACACTGAAGCTTTCTTT	CASMGGFWNTEAFF
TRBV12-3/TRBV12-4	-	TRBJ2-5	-	TGTGCCAGCAGTTTAGCGGGAGTAAAGACCCAGTACTTC	CASSLAGVKTQYF
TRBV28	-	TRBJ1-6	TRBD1	TGTGCCAGTACGACAGGGGGCTATTCACCCCTCCACTTT	CASTTGGYSPLHF
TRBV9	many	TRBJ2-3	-	TGTGCCAGCAGCGCGGGCACAGCTACGCAGTATTTT	CASSAGTATQYF
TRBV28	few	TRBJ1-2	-	TGTGCCAGCAGTTTAGCATATGGCTACACCTTC	CASSLAYGYTF
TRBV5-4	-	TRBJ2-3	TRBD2	TGTGCCAGCAGCTTGGGCACTTTTGGGAGAGCGGGGGGGCCATCAGATACGCAGTATTTT	CASSLGTFGRAGGPSDTQYF
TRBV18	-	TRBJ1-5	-	TGTGCCAGCTCACCGGCCGACAGCGGTCAGCCCCAGCATTTT	CASSPADSGQPQHF
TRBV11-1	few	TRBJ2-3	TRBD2	TGTGCCAGCAGCTTAGCGCTGGGACTAGCGGGAGTCGAGACAGATACGCAGTATTTT	CASSLALGLAGVETDTQYF
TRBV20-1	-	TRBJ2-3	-	TGTAGTGCTACTAGGTCACCTATCGGGGGAGGCACGGATACGCAGTATTTT	CSATRSPIGGGTDTQYF
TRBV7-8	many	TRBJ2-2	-	TGTGCCAGCAGCCTACCAGGGACCGGGGAGCTGTTTTTT	CASSLPGTGELFF
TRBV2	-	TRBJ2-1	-	TGTGCCAGCATGGGCGGGACTCGGGGTGAGCAGTTCTTC	CASMGGTRGEQFF
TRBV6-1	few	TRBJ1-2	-	TGTGCCAGCAGACGGACAGTTGGAACTCCTGCTGGCTACACCTTC	CASRRTVGTPAGYTF
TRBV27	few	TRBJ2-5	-	TGTGCCAGCAGTGAAGTTGGGCGGTGGGATGGGAAAGAGACCCAGTACTTC	CASSEVGRWDGKETQYF
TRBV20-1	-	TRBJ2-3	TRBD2	TGCAGTGCTAGGGGCGGGACTAGGATCACAGATACGCAGTATTTT	CSARGGTRITDTQYF
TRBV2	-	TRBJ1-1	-	TGTGCCAGCAGTTTCCCGGTGGACAACGTTGGTCTGAACACTGAAGCTTTCTTT	CASSFPVDNVGLNTEAFF
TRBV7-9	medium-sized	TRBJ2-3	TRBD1	TGTGCCAGCAGTCTGACAGGGGGGGCAGATACGCAGTATTTT	CASSLTGGADTQYF
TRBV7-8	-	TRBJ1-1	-	TGTGCCAGCAGCTCTAGAGTGAACACTGAAGCTTCCTTT	CASSSRVNTEASF
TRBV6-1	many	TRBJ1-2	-	TGTGCCAGCAGTGAAGGCAGGGTCGGCTATGGCTACACCTTC	CASSEGRVGYGYTF
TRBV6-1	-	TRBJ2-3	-	TGTGCCAGCAGGGAGGGAACGCAGTATTTT	CASREGTQYF
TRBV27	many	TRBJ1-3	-	TGTGCCAGCAGTCCCCCCCCCCGGTGGGTCTCTGGAAACACCATATATTTT	CASSPPPRWVSGNTIYF
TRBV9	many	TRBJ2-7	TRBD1	TGTGCCAGCAGCCCCCGGACAGGGAAAAGCTCCTACGAGCAGTACTTC	CASSPRTGKSSYEQYF
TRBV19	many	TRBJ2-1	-	TGTGCCAGCAGGCTGGGGGGGACATACAATGAGCAGTTCTTC	CASRLGGTYNEQFF
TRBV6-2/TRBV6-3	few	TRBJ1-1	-	TGTGCCAGCAGTTCCTTTACGGTCCGTAAGAACACTGAAGCTTTCTTT	CASSSFTVRKNTEAFF
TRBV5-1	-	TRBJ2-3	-	TGCGCCAGCACCCGTGGGCAGGGCACAGATACGCAGTATTTT	CASTRGQGTDTQYF
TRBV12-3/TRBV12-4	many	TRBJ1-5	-	TGTGCCAGCCTACAACAGGGCAGCAATCAGCCCCAGCATTTT	CASLQQGSNQPQHF
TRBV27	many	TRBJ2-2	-	TGTGCCAGCAGTTCCCTACCGAACACCGGGGAGCTGTTTTTT	CASSSLPNTGELFF
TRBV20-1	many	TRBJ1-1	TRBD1	TGCAGTGCCCCATCTCGGGGACAGGGGTTATCTGAAGCTTTCTTT	CSAPSRGQGLSEAFF
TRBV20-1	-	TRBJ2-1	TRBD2	TGCAGTGTAGGGACTAGCGGGAGCTATGAGCAGTTCTTC	CSVGTSGSYEQFF
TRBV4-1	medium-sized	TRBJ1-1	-	TGCGCCAGCAGCCAAGAGGCAGGGAAGGGAGCTTTCTTT	CASSQEAGKGAFF
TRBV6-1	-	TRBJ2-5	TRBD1	TGTGCCAGCAGCCACGGTAGAGGTCTAGCTGGGGGACAGCAAGAGACCCAGTACTTC	CASSHGRGLAGGQQETQYF
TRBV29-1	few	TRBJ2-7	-	TGCAGCGTTCACGAACTGGGCTCCTACGAGCAGTACTTC	CSVHELGSYEQYF
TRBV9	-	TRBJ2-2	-	TGTGCCAGCAGCCCAAGTGCCGGGGAGCTGTTTTTT	CASSPSAGELFF
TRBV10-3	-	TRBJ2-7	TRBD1	TGTGCCATCAGTGACTACGGGACAGGGGGATACGAGCAGTACTTC	CAISDYGTGGYEQYF
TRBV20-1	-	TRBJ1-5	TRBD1	TGCAGTGCCACTAAGACAGGGTGGGGGGAGCCCCAGCATTTT	CSATKTGWGEPQHF